These T cell receptor beta chains were read from a single sample in a study of T cells in Graves' hyperthyroidism and ophthalmopathy. MiXCR was run by TCRdb on the multiplex PCR reads, yielding one entry per CDR3 protein. The table lists a few hundred thousand distinct CDR3 sequences, 13% of them singletons. The sample consisted of blood. The receptors here all came from a woman aged 18 to 35 with Graves' hyperthyroidism. Each CDR3 is given with its conserved first and last residue.

V | CDR3
TRBV5-6 | CASRTRTYYQVDEKLFF
TRBV6-1 | CASSPAGQGANYGYTF
TRBV5-1 | CASSLRRETHEQYF
TRBV20-1 | CSARRGETGAEAFF
TRBV7-9 | CASSSGTVFYNEQFF
TRBV6-2/TRBV6-3 | CASSYSTGQPSYEQYF
TRBV7-2 | CASSLVRGAQDTQYF
TRBV6-2/TRBV6-3 | CASSRRGVNEQFF
TRBV2 | CASSEADGLAGYNEQFF
TRBV3-1 | CASSQSSTEAFF
TRBV6-1 | CASWTAPNYGYTF
TRBV7-9 | CASSFGDRAFLETQYF
TRBV30 | CAWSGGQGDEKLFF
TRBV13 | CASSLGGQTQYF
TRBV6-1 | CASSPPRLLGKLFF
TRBV29-1 | CSAGDYEQYF
TRBV14 | CASSRELAGREQYF
TRBV7-2 | CASSLAPRTYEQYF
TRBV2 | CASSEVPGLKNYGYTF
TRBV10-3 | CAISERVQEAFF
TRBV29-1 | CSVEERGGDEKLFF
TRBV6-1 | CASRAGLTKNTEAFF
TRBV30 | CAWSVGAGGPDTQYF
TRBV6-2/TRBV6-3 | CASSSVRKAFF
TRBV19 | CATTRAGLSGSNEQFF
TRBV3-1 | CASSQDGWESSYNEQFF
TRBV12-3/TRBV12-4 | CASSTPTHIDRANEQFF
TRBV27 | CASRPGGTNYGYTF
TRBV20-1 | CSARASLGLAGARLFTDTQYF
TRBV4-1 | CASSRGTGEANEQYF
TRBV3-1 | CASSQLSKVGNTIYF
TRBV14 | CASSPRAGGPTDTQYF
TRBV20-1 | CSARGGSFGNEQFF
TRBV5-1 | CASRRGLGTEAFF
TRBV5-6 | CASNLQGLAGGYEQYF